Below, one TCR beta chain is given with its context. The antigen is undetermined. The data derive from a study of naive and memory T cell subsets. Study results and limitations: Especially in CD8 cells, naive repertoires contained a few larger clonotypes, possibly CD45RA-re-expressing memory cells.

CD4 T cells were positively selected, then CD8 T cells from the CD4-negative fraction. This CDR3 is built from 15 residues. Germline V lookup: CDR1 MDHEN, CDR2 SYDVKM. V lost 3 bases and J 5 bases, leaving 13 bases between the germline ends. Two oligonucleotides, mixed equimolar, formed the beta constant-region primer covering TRBC1 and TRBC2. Ligated cDNA was amplified by four rounds of PCR with nested alpha and beta constant-region primers and SP2. MiXCR was run by TCRdb on the UMI-ligation and nested PCR reads, yielding one entry per CDR3 protein. Here the sample spans roughly 150,000 distinct CDR3 sequences, 20% to 25% being singletons.

The sample was naive CD4+ T cells from blood. The chain uses TRBV28 and TRBJ2-2; D may be TRBD1 (6 bases). This TCR was sampled from a human donor in good health. CDR3 protein: CASSFGRGRTGELFF. The CDR3 DNA follows: TGTGCCAGCAGTTTTGGCAGGGGACGGACCGGGGAGCTGTTTTTT.